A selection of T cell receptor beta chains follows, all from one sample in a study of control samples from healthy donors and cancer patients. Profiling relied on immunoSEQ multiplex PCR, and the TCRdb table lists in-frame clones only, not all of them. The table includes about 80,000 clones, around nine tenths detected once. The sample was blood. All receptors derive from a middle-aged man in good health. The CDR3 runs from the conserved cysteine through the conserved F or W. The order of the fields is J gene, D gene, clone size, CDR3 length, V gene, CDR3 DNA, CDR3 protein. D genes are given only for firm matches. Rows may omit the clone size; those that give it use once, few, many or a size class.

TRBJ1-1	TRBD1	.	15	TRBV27	TGTGCCAGCAGTTTAGGGCAGGGGGCGAACACTGAAGCTTTCTTT	CASSLGQGANTEAFF
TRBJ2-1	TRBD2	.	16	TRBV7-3	TGTGCCAGCAGCTTAAATGCCGGACTAGCGGACAATGAGCAGTTCTTC	CASSLNAGLADNEQFF
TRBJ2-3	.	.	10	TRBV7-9	TGTGCCAGCGGGGACTCAACTCCGTATTTT	CASGDSTPYF
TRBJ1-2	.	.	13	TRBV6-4	TGTGCCAGCAGTGACAGGGGTAATAGTGGCTACACCTTC	CASSDRGNSGYTF
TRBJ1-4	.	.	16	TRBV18	TGTGCCAGCTCACCACCGAGTTTAGAGGGAAGTGAAAAACTGTTTTTT	CASSPPSLEGSEKLFF
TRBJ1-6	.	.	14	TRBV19	TGTGCCAGTAGTCCAGATGACAGGCTATCACCCCTCCACTTT	CASSPDDRLSPLHF
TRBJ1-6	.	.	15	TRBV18	TGTGCCAGCTCACCACCAAGGGGAGGGACCTCACCCCTCCACTTT	CASSPPRGGTSPLHF
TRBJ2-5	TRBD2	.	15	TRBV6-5	TGTGCCAGCAGGGGGGGACTAGCGGGGTCAGAGACCCAGTACTTC	CASRGGLAGSETQYF
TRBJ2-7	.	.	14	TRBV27	TGTGCCAGCAGTTTACGACCGAGGGGTTACGAGCAGTACTTC	CASSLRPRGYEQYF
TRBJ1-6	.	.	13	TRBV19	TGTGCCAGTAGTATGCAGGGGCTCTCACCCCTCCACTTT	CASSMQGLSPLHF
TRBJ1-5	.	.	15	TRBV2	TGTGCCAGCAGCCCTACCGATCGAGGAGATCAGCCCCAGCATTTT	CASSPTDRGDQPQHF
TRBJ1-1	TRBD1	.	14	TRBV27	TGTGCCAGCAGTCCGGACAGGGTATGGACTGAAGCTTTCTTT	CASSPDRVWTEAFF
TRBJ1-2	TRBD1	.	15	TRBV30	TGTGCCTGGACTAAAACCGGGACAGGTCTTTATGGCTACACCTTC	CAWTKTGTGLYGYTF
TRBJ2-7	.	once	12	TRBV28	TGTGCCAGCAGCGCTCCCCCCGCCGAGCAGTACTTC	CASSAPPAEQYF
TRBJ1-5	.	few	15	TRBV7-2	TGTGCCAGCAGCATCTCAGGGGCTAGGGATCAGCCCCAGCATTTT	CASSISGARDQPQHF
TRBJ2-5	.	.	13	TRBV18	TGTGCCAGCTCATGGACCCTACAAGAGACCCAGTACTTC	CASSWTLQETQYF
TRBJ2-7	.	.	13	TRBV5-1	TGCGCCAGCAGCTACACAGCGAAATACGAGCAGTACTTC	CASSYTAKYEQYF
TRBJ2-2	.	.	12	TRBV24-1	TGTGCCACCAGTGATCTTTACGGGGAGCTGTTTTTT	CATSDLYGELFF
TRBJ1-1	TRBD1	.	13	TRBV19	TGTGCCAGTAATCAGGGGGCCGGGACTGAAGCTTTCTTT	CASNQGAGTEAFF
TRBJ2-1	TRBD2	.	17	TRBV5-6	TGTGCCAGCAGCTTGGAGTCCGGCGGGGGGCCATACAATGAGCAGTTCTTC	CASSLESGGGPYNEQFF
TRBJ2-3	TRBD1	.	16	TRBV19	TGTGCCAGTAGAGCCCACCGGGACAGCAACACAGATACGCAGTATTTT	CASRAHRDSNTDTQYF
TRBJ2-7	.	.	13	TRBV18	TGTGCCAGCTCATTAGACTGGGGCAACGAGCAGTACTTC	CASSLDWGNEQYF
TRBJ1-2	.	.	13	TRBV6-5	TGTGCCAGCAGTTATAATAAAGGGTATGGCTACACCTTC	CASSYNKGYGYTF
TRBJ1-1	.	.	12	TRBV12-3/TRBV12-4	TGTGCCAGCAGTACGGCAGGGGTTTGGGCTTTCTTT	CASSTAGVWAFF
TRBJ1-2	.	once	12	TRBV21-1	TGTGCCAGGATACAGGGGAGCTATGGCTACACCTTC	CARIQGSYGYTF
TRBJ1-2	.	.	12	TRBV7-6	TGTGCCAGCAGCTTAAACGGGAATGGCTACACCTTC	CASSLNGNGYTF
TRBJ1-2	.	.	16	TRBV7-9	TGTGCCAGCAGCCCCCGACAGCCCGATCGAGGTAAAGGCTACACCTTC	CASSPRQPDRGKGYTF
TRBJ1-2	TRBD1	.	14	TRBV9	TGTGCCAGCAGCGGTGGACAGGGCGAGGGCGGCTACACCTTC	CASSGGQGEGGYTF
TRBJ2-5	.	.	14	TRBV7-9	TGTGCCAGCAGCTTAACTCGGGCCGAAGGGACCCAGTACTTC	CASSLTRAEGTQYF
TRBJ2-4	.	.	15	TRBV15	TGTGCCACCAGCAGAGACGAGGGGCTATTGAACATTCAGTACTTC	CATSRDEGLLNIQYF
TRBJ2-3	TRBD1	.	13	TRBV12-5	TGTGCTAGTGGTAGTCACGACAGGGGGTCCCAGTATTTT	CASGSHDRGSQYF
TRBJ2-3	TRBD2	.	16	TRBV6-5	TGTGCCAGCAGTTACGTAGGCGGGGGATTCACAGATACGCAGTATTTT	CASSYVGGGFTDTQYF
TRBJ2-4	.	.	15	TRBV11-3	TGTGCCAGCAGCTTTGGGGGACCAACCAAAAACATTCAGTACTTC	CASSFGGPTKNIQYF
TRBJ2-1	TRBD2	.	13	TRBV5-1	TGCGCCAGCAGCTCGCTACTAGCGCCAGAGCAGTTCTTC	CASSSLLAPEQFF
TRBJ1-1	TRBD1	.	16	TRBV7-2	TGTGCCAGCAGCTTAGCGGCTCCAGGGGGAGGTACTGAAGCTTTCTTT	CASSLAAPGGGTEAFF
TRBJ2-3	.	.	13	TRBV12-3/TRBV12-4	TGTGCCAGCAGTTTGGGAAGTCGGGATACGCAGTATTTT	CASSLGSRDTQYF
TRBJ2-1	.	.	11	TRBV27	TGTGCCAGCAGCGATTACAATGAGCAGTTCTTC	CASSDYNEQFF
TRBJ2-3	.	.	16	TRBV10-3	TGTGCCATCAGTGAGTCGAAAGGGGGAATTACAGATACGCAGTATTTT	CAISESKGGITDTQYF
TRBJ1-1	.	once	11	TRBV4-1	TGCGCCAGCAGCCAAGAGGGGGCGGCTTTCTTT	CASSQEGAAFF
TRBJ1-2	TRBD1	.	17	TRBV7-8	TGTGCCAGCAGCCTTTCTATCCCACAGGGGCGCTGGTTTGGCTACACCTTC	CASSLSIPQGRWFGYTF
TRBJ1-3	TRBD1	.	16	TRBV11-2	TGTGCCAGCAGCCCTTCGGACAGGGTAGTCGGAAACACCATATATTTT	CASSPSDRVVGNTIYF
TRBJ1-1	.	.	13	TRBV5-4	TGTGCCAGCAGCCTGACATTGAACACTGAAGCTTTCTTT	CASSLTLNTEAFF
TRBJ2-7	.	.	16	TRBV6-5	TGTGCCAGCAGTTACTGGGGGTCTGGGCTCCCCTACGAGCAGTACTTC	CASSYWGSGLPYEQYF
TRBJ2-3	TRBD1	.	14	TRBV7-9	TGTGCCAGCAGCTCCGACAGGGGGGGAGATACGCAGTATTTT	CASSSDRGGDTQYF
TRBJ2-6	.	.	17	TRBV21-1	TGTGCCAGCAGCACCGGACAGGGGGCAGGTGGGGCCAACGTCCTGACTTTC	CASSTGQGAGGANVLTF